A single sample is the source of the 25 T cell receptor beta chains below, sequenced in a study of T cells in tuberculosis. The time point here: new active TB diagnosis, blood taken before or within 7 days of starting treatment. The method was immunoSEQ multiplex PCR; TCRdb's version includes in-frame clones alone and lacks a portion of them. This table has 25,000 to 35,000 clones, about 91% appearing once. Sequenced here: PBMCs, sampled at tuberculosis diagnosis. These receptors came from an adult with tuberculosis. Some clones in this sample may be carry-over from other donors' samples.

The rearrangement uses TRBV11-2 and TRBJ2-7; D perhaps matches TRBD1 (5 bases). Germline loops: CDR1 SGHAT, CDR2 FQNNGV. Between the trimmed V and J ends, which lost 5 bases and 3 bases, there was a span of 17 bases. The CDR3 runs to 15 residues. The CDR3 DNA reads TGTGCCAGCAGCGGTCTAAAGGGGCGCCACTACGAGCAGTACTTC. Residues: CASSGLKGRHYEQYF.

The genes are TRBV25-1 and TRBJ1-5; 9 bases agree with TRBD1. The CDR3 runs 16 residues. The germline V gene encodes CDR1 MGHDK and CDR2 SYGVNS. Germline trimming cut 4 bases from V and 1 base from J; bases unmatched to any gene: 5. In DNA form, the CDR3 reads TGTGCCAGCAGTGGGGGACAGGGTGGAAGCAATCAGCCCCAGCATTTT. Translation: CASSGGQGGSNQPQHF. Drawing the rest from reference TRBV25-1 and TRBJ1-5, the complete variable domain is EADIYQTPRYLVIGTGKKITLECSQTMGHDKMYWYQQDPGMELHLIHYSYGVNSTEKGDLSSESTVSRIRTEHFPLTLESARPSHTSQYLCASSGGQGGSNQPQHFGDGTRLSIL.

The chain joins TRBV5-1 to TRBJ1-1, with 7 bases matching TRBD1. V was pared by 7 bases and J by 7 bases, with 16 bases of the junction left unmatched. The CDR3 spans 15 residues. The germline V gene encodes CDR1 SGHRS and CDR2 YFSETQ. CDR3 in amino acids: CASQKMTGSPFEAFF. In nucleotides, the CDR3 is TGCGCCAGCCAAAAAATGACAGGGTCACCGTTTGAAGCTTTCTTT.

The chain carries TRBV29-1 and TRBJ2-1; D uncertain. CDR3 length: 14 amino acids. Trimming removed 6 bases from V and 2 bases from J, with 14 bases in between. In germline, CDR1 is SQVTM, CDR2 ANQGSEA. In DNA form, the CDR3 reads TGCAGCGTCCTAATGCCGCCGACCTACAATGAGCAGTTCTTC. Protein product: CSVLMPPTYNEQFF.

V usage is TRBV19 and J usage is TRBJ2-2, with D maybe TRBD1 (5 bases). CDR1 and CDR2 (germline): LNHDA, SQIVND (reference sequence). The CDR3 is 14 residues long. Trimming pared 3 bases from V and 5 bases from J, leaving 10 bases between. Here the CDR3 DNA reads TGTGCCAGTAGTATTAATCAGGGAACCGGGGAGCTGTTTTTT. It encodes CASSINQGTGELFF.

The chain carries TRBV27 and TRBJ1-1, with a possible D match to TRBD1 (5 bases). Trimming removed 0 bases from V and 1 base from J, with 9 bases in between. Germline V CDR1 and CDR2: MNHEY, SMNVEV (reference sequence). The CDR3 loop spans 15 amino acids. This CDR3 is CASSLSGDWNTEAFF. DNA of the CDR3: TGTGCCAGCAGTTTATCGGGGGACTGGAACACTGAAGCTTTCTTT.

In DNA form, the CDR3 reads TGTGCCAGCTTTCGCCGCAACCGGGACAGCGTAAGTTCCGAGCAGTACTTC. It codes for CASFRRNRDSVSSEQYF. This chain uses TRBV11-2 with TRBJ2-7; 7 bases are shared with TRBD1. The CDR3 contains 17 residues. Germline CDR1 and CDR2: SGHAT and FQNNGV. The V and J ends lost 8 bases and 6 bases, in that order; junction bases with no gene match: 22.

The sample holds one count of this clone. The rearrangement joins TRBV7-2 to TRBJ2-7; D possibly corresponds to TRBD2 (6 bases). The ends were cut back, 1 base at V and 2 bases at J, with 12 bases in the middle. Looked up from germline, CDR1 is SGHTA and CDR2 is FQGNSA. The CDR3 contains 15 residues. The CDR3 nucleotides read TGTGCCAGCAGCTTAGTCGGAGGGCCCCCCTACGAGCAGTACTTC. Its translation is CASSLVGGPPYEQYF.

This sequence joins TRBV6-1 and TRBJ2-3; no clear D gene. The CDR3 runs to 14 residues. Per the germline V gene, CDR1 is MNHNS and CDR2 is SASEGT. Trimming stripped 3 bases from V and 0 bases from J, with 7 bases between. The CDR3 reads CASSDMTSTDTQYF. CDR3 in DNA: TGTGCCAGCAGTGATATGACTAGCACAGATACGCAGTATTTT.

This chain connects TRBV5-1 to TRBJ1-6, with D perhaps TRBD1 (6 bases). Germline V gene sequence: CDR1 SGHRS, CDR2 YFSETQ. CDR3 length: 13 residues. Trimming removed 4 bases from V and 10 bases from J, with 12 bases in between. DNA for the CDR3: TGCGCCAGCAGCGGGGGAGGGGGATCACCCCTCCACTTT. This sequence encodes CASSGGGGSPLHF.

The sample holds one count of this clone. The CDR3 sequence is CASSPTSGGDYEQYF. The CDR3 nucleotides read TGTGCCAGCAGCCCCACTAGCGGGGGGGACTACGAGCAGTACTTC. This chain joins TRBV7-2 and TRBJ2-7; TRBD2 matches at 13 bases. Trimming cost V 5 bases and J 3 bases; bases outside gene matches: 4. Per germline, CDR1 SGHTA and CDR2 FQGNSA. There are 15 residues in the CDR3.

The V and J genes are TRBV29-1 and TRBJ1-2; TRBD1 matches 10 bases. The J segment lost 5 bases and the V segment lost 3 bases, leaving 6 bases of the junction unmatched. CDR3 length: 14 amino acids. CDR1 and CDR2 (germline): SQVTM, ANQGSEA. The chain's CDR3 is CSVDDGDRGYGYTF. CDR3 coding DNA: TGCAGCGTTGATGATGGGGACAGGGGTTATGGCTACACCTTC.

The V gene is TRBV6-6, the J gene TRBJ2-3; 9 positions agree with TRBD1. There are 15 residues in the CDR3. The V segment lost 5 bases and the J segment 2 bases; nucleotides outside the gene matches: 5. Looked up from germline, CDR1 is MNHNY and CDR2 is SVGAGI (reference sequence). The CDR3 DNA reads as TGTGCCAGCAGTCCGACAGGGGGTATCACAGATACGCAGTATTTT. This gives the protein CASSPTGGITDTQYF.

The chain links TRBV7-2 to TRBJ1-3; 9 bases match TRBD1. Germline V gene sequence: CDR1 SGHTA, CDR2 FQGNSA. J lost 4 bases, V lost 5 bases, and 15 bases had no gene match. The CDR3 length is 18 residues. CDR3 protein: CASSQEEQGAWGGNTIYF. DNA for the CDR3: TGTGCCAGCAGCCAAGAAGAACAGGGGGCGTGGGGAGGAAACACCATATATTTT.

The rearrangement joins TRBV27 to TRBJ1-6; 8 bases are a match to TRBD1. This CDR3 comprises 18 residues. Germline-derived CDR1 and CDR2 are MNHEY and SMNVEV (reference sequence). Trimming cost V 0 bases and J 4 bases; bases outside gene matches: 8. CDR3 amino acids: CASSLSRSGGRYNSPLHF. The CDR3 DNA is TGTGCCAGCAGTTTATCCAGATCAGGGGGCCGGTATAATTCACCCCTCCACTTT.

This rearrangement joins TRBV29-1 to TRBJ1-2, with TRBD1 matching over 11 bases. The germline gives CDR1 SQVTM, CDR2 ANQGSEA. This CDR3 has 12 residues. V was pared by 4 bases and J by 8 bases, with 3 bases of the junction left unmatched. The CDR3 spells CSVGTGGWGYTF. In nucleotides, the CDR3 is TGCAGCGTTGGGACAGGGGGCTGGGGCTACACCTTC.

The rearrangement joins TRBV7-9 to TRBJ1-1; the match to TRBD1 covers 9 bases. V dropped 2 bases and J dropped 5; count of bases not matched to a gene: 9. This CDR3 is built from 16 residues. CDR1 is SEHNR and CDR2 is FQNEAQ in the germline V gene (reference sequence). The CDR3 DNA reads as TGTGCCAGCAGCTTATCCCCGGACAGGGGCGGTACTGAAGCTTTCTTT. Amino acid sequence: CASSLSPDRGGTEAFF.

The V call is TRBV5-4, the J call TRBJ2-1; 9 nucleotides match TRBD1. The V and J ends lost 6 bases and 0 bases, in that order; junction bases with no gene match: 7. The length of the CDR3 is 16 residues. CDR1 and CDR2 (germline): SGHNT, YYREEE (reference sequence). The CDR3 DNA is TGTGCCAGCATGCCCTCGGGACAGGGCTCCTACAATGAGCAGTTCTTC. Translated: CASMPSGQGSYNEQFF.

V and J are TRBV7-6 and TRBJ2-3; 8 bases match TRBD2. J lost 6 bases, V lost 5 bases, and 7 bases had no gene match. Germline CDR1 reads SGHVS; CDR2 reads FNYEAQ. The CDR3 is 14 residues long. This CDR3 is CASSPSGGPDTQYF. DNA for the CDR3: TGTGCCAGCAGCCCTTCGGGGGGGCCGGATACGCAGTATTTT.

This rearrangement joins TRBV5-1 to TRBJ1-2; a possible D gene is TRBD1 (5 bases). CDR3 length: 15 residues. V was cut by 1 base and J by 4 bases, with 14 bases left in between. Per the germline V gene, CDR1 is SGHRS and CDR2 is YFSETQ. The CDR3 region is CASSLKDPGPYGYTF. The CDR3 region has the DNA TGCGCCAGCAGCTTGAAGGATCCAGGGCCCTATGGCTACACCTTC.

Here the CDR3 DNA reads TGTGCCAGCAGTGAGGGAAGGGGACTAAAGGATGGCACAGATACGCAGTATTTT. This translates into CASSEGRGLKDGTDTQYF. The V and J genes are TRBV6-1 and TRBJ2-3, with TRBD2 matching 7 bases. The CDR3 spans 18 residues. V was clipped by 3 bases and J by 1 base; unmatched bases: 13. Germline CDR1 reads MNHNS; CDR2 reads SASEGT.

The V call is TRBV21-1, the J call TRBJ1-1; the table assigns TRBD1, which was not confirmed against the DNA. TRBV21-1 constitutes a pseudogene. The CDR3 covers 17 residues. CDR3 loop: CASSSSQRDSKNTEAFF. In nucleotides, the CDR3 is TGTGCCAGCAGCTCCTCGCAAAGGGACAGTAAGAACACTGAAGCTTTCTTT.

The rearrangement joins TRBV11-2 to TRBJ1-1, with D possibly being TRBD1 (5 bases). The CDR3 loop spans 13 amino acids. The V gene lost 3 bases and the J gene lost 8 bases, with 13 bases spanning the gap. Looked up from germline, CDR1 is SGHAT and CDR2 is FQNNGV. The CDR3 sequence is CASSFPSGEEAFF. In DNA, the CDR3 is TGTGCCAGCAGCTTCCCCTCGGGGGAGGAAGCTTTCTTT.

This chain joins TRBV6-6 and TRBJ1-1, with 9 bases that match TRBD1. The length of the CDR3 is 13 residues. Losses at the gene ends were 2 bases for V and 7 bases for J; bases not matched to a gene: 2. From germline, CDR1 is MNHNY and CDR2 SVGAGI (reference sequence). CDR3 region: CASSYRGQGEAFF. Written as DNA, the CDR3 is TGTGCCAGCAGTTACCGGGGACAGGGTGAAGCTTTCTTT.

The gene calls are TRBV5-1 and TRBJ1-5; 8 bases line up with TRBD1. With V trimmed by 4 bases and J by 4 bases, 4 bases remained unmatched. The CDR3 is made up of 14 amino acids. Germline lookup yields CDR1 SGHRS and CDR2 YFSETQ. The CDR3 spells CASSTGTGNQPQHF. CDR3 nucleotide sequence: TGCGCCAGCAGCACCGGGACAGGTAATCAGCCCCAGCATTTT.